A selection of T cell receptor beta chains follows, all from one sample in a study of CD8+ T cells in alopecia areata. Using immunoSEQ multiplex PCR, the repertoire was profiled, and TCRdb retains in-frame clones only, with some absent. Among around 180,000 clones listed, roughly 60% were seen once. Sequenced here: CD4+ T cells sorted from blood, sampled at week 24, from a patient treated with tofacitinib. The receptors come from a human donor with alopecia areata. CDR3s include the opening cysteine and the closing phenylalanine or tryptophan. A D gene is named only where the DNA matches it firmly. Clone sizes are given selectively: once, few, many, or a class where the clone is expanded.

TRBD1	TRBV29-1	-	TRBJ2-5	TGCAGCGTTGAAGATCCCTGGACAGGGGGCGAGACCCAGTACTTC	CSVEDPWTGGETQYF
TRBD1	TRBV27	-	TRBJ1-6	TGTGCCAGCAGTCCCAGGACAGGGCTTTCACCCCTCCACTTT	CASSPRTGLSPLHF
-	TRBV6-6	-	TRBJ2-7	TGTGCCAGCAGCACGGCCCGCTACGAGCAGTACTTC	CASSTARYEQYF
TRBD2	TRBV10-3	few	TRBJ2-3	TGTGCCATCAGTAGAGCGGGGGGCCCCGGAGATACGCAGTATTTT	CAISRAGGPGDTQYF
TRBD1	TRBV29-1	-	TRBJ2-2	TGCAGCGTTGGAAGAGAGACAGGGGCCACCGGGGAGCTGTTTTTT	CSVGRETGATGELFF
-	TRBV10-3	-	TRBJ2-5	TGTGCCATCAAGGGAGGAGGGACCCGACAAGAGACCCAGTACTTC	CAIKGGGTRQETQYF
TRBD1	TRBV5-6	once	TRBJ2-2	TGTGCCAGCAGCTTGGCCAAGGGGACAGGTTGGACCGGGGAGCTGTTTTTT	CASSLAKGTGWTGELFF
-	TRBV25-1	-	TRBJ1-1	TGTGCCAGCAGTGAACCTTCCCGGGGCGCTGAAGCTTTCTTT	CASSEPSRGAEAFF
-	TRBV25-1	once	TRBJ1-5	TGTGCCAGCAACGTTGGAAGTCAGCCCCAGCATTTT	CASNVGSQPQHF
TRBD1	TRBV7-9	few	TRBJ2-4	TGTGCCAGCAGCTTAGAAGGGGCGACAGGGATTCAGTACTTC	CASSLEGATGIQYF
TRBD1	TRBV30	-	TRBJ2-7	TGTGCCTGGACAGGGGGCTTAGACTACGAGCAGTACTTC	CAWTGGLDYEQYF
-	TRBV5-1	-	TRBJ2-1	TGCGCCAGCAGCTTGGCTGCCGCGGGTAATGAGCAGTTCTTC	CASSLAAAGNEQFF
TRBD2	TRBV4-2	-	TRBJ2-1	TGTGCCAGCAGCCAAGATTATGGGGGGACTAGAGGGGTCTTC	CASSQDYGGTRGVF
TRBD2	TRBV27	-	TRBJ2-2	TGTGCCAGCAGTTTAGCCAGGACTAGCACCGGGGAGCTGTTTTTT	CASSLARTSTGELFF
TRBD1	TRBV2	-	TRBJ1-2	TGTGCCAGCAGTGAAATAGGGTCAGGGGGTGATCGTGGCTACACCTTC	CASSEIGSGGDRGYTF
TRBD1	TRBV6-5	-	TRBJ1-6	TGTGCCAGCAGTTACCAGAGACAGGGTAATTCACCCCTCCACTTT	CASSYQRQGNSPLHF
-	TRBV25-1	-	TRBJ1-1	TGTGCCAGTCAGGGTTTTACTGAAGCTTTCTTT	CASQGFTEAFF
TRBD2	TRBV9	-	TRBJ2-3	TGTGCCAGCAGCTTTAGCGGGGATCGGGCAGATACGCAGTATTTT	CASSFSGDRADTQYF
-	TRBV29-1	-	TRBJ1-1	TGCAGCGTCACCTCAGGACAAGCCACTGAAGCTTTCTTT	CSVTSGQATEAFF
-	TRBV5-1	-	TRBJ2-2	TGCGCCAGCAGCTTAAAGGGATCGAACACCGGGGAGCTGTTTTTT	CASSLKGSNTGELFF
-	TRBV25-1	-	TRBJ2-3	TGTGCCAGCAGTGGAGGGGGAACCACAGATACGCAGTATTTT	CASSGGGTTDTQYF
-	TRBV7-9	few	TRBJ1-4	TGTGCCAGCAGCTTAGGAGGGAAAACTAATGAAAAACTGTTTTTT	CASSLGGKTNEKLFF
-	TRBV9	-	TRBJ2-2	TGTGCCAGCTCAAGAGCCCCGAACACCGGGGAGCTGTTTTTT	CASSRAPNTGELFF
-	TRBV6-6	-	TRBJ1-1	TGTGCCAGCAGTTATCGACAGGCGAACACTGAAGCTTTCTTT	CASSYRQANTEAFF
-	TRBV30	-	TRBJ2-7	TGTGCCTGGGCCGCGCAAACCTACGAGCAGTACTTC	CAWAAQTYEQYF
-	TRBV6-5	few	TRBJ1-6	TGTGCCAGCAGTTACTTTCCGTCCGGAGATAATTCACCCCTCCACTTT	CASSYFPSGDNSPLHF
TRBD1	TRBV13	once	TRBJ2-6	TGTGCCAGCAGCCGGGGGACAGGGCAGGGGCCTGGGGCCAACGTCCTGACTTTC	CASSRGTGQGPGANVLTF
TRBD1	TRBV29-1	-	TRBJ1-1	TGCAGCGTGCACAGGGGGCTTGTCACTGAAGCTTTCTTT	CSVHRGLVTEAFF
-	TRBV19	many	TRBJ2-1	TGTGCCAGTAGTGTGAAGACGCCCAGCTCCTACAATGAGCAGTTCTTC	CASSVKTPSSYNEQFF
-	TRBV5-1	once	TRBJ1-2	TGCGCCAGCAGCCAACGGACGGAGTATGGCTACACCTTC	CASSQRTEYGYTF
-	TRBV14	few	TRBJ2-7	TGTGCCAGCAGCCTGACTTCCTACGAGCAGTACTTC	CASSLTSYEQYF
-	TRBV27	few	TRBJ2-6	TGTGCCAGCGGCTCCAGAGCGTCTGGGGCCAACGTCCTGACTTTC	CASGSRASGANVLTF
-	TRBV11-2	-	TRBJ1-2	TGTGCCAGCAGGCCAGGGTCCAGGAGGGTGGCTGCGCATGGCTACACCTTC	CASRPGSRRVAAHGYTF